Below are 19 T cell receptor beta chains sequenced from a single sample in a study of PD-1 blockade in mismatch repair-deficient tumors. Profiling relied on immunoSEQ multiplex PCR, and the TCRdb table lists in-frame clones only, not all of them. There are some 51,000 clones in the sample; around 85% occur only once, and 7% to 8.5% lies in the top ten. The starting material was peripheral blood, obtained less than 21 weeks after starting pembrolizumab. The receptors shown here come from an adult with mismatch repair-deficient cancer.

This chain uses TRBV4-2 with TRBJ2-3; TRBD2 agrees at 8 bases. Germline V gives CDR1 LGHNA, CDR2 YNFKEQ. Losses at the gene ends were 2 bases for V and 0 bases for J; bases not matched to a gene: 4. CDR3 length: 16 residues. The DNA of the CDR3 is TGTGCCAGCAGCCAAAACCCGGGAGGGAGCACAGATACGCAGTATTTT. The encoded protein is CASSQNPGGSTDTQYF.

This clone was detected only a few times. This rearrangement joins TRBV4-1 to TRBJ1-1; TRBD1 is a possible D gene (5 bases). Germline V gene lookup returns CDR1 MGHRA and CDR2 YSYEKL. The germline V and J ends were trimmed by 4 bases and 7 bases, with 19 bases remaining between them. The CDR3 totals 15 residues. The CDR3 protein is CASSRSGTAAIEAFF. Written as DNA, the CDR3 is TGCGCCAGCAGCCGGTCGGGGACCGCGGCGATTGAAGCTTTCTTT.

This clone appeared once. This rearrangement joins TRBV9 to TRBJ2-1, with D possibly matching TRBD2 (6 bases). The germline V and J ends were trimmed by 2 bases and 8 bases, with 20 bases remaining between them. CDR3 size: 16 residues. Germline values: CDR1 SGDLS, CDR2 YYNGEE. The CDR3 bases are TGTGCCAGCAGCGTCGACCTCTTCGGGAGTGCCGATGAGCAGTTCTTC. Encoded protein: CASSVDLFGSADEQFF.

V usage is TRBV29-1 and J usage is TRBJ2-3; D assignment may be TRBD1 or TRBD2 (6 bases each). CDR3 size: 12 residues. Germline CDR1 reads SQVTM; CDR2 reads ANQGSEA. Deletions cut 8 bases from V and 6 bases from J, with 15 bases between. Here the CDR3 reads CSLGGSGDTQYF. The CDR3 region has the DNA TGCAGCCTAGGGGGGAGTGGGGATACGCAGTATTTT.

The rearrangement joins TRBV10-3 to TRBJ1-3; D unresolved. The CDR3 covers 13 residues. Germline CDR1 reads ENHRY; CDR2 reads SYGVKD. V lost 7 bases to trimming and J lost 4 bases, with 11 bases between them. The CDR3 reads CAITASLGNTIYF. CDR3 DNA sequence: TGTGCCATCACGGCATCCCTAGGAAACACCATATATTTT.

V and J are TRBV5-1 and TRBJ1-3; D unresolved. This CDR3 region has 14 residues. V was cut by 2 bases and J by 2 bases, with 8 bases left in between. Germline assignment: CDR1 SGHRS and CDR2 YFSETQ. CDR3 DNA: TGCGCCAGCAGCTTATCGGACCCTGGAAACACCATATATTTT. Residues: CASSLSDPGNTIYF.

The chain carries TRBV25-1 and TRBJ2-7; 15 nucleotides agree with TRBD2. The CDR3 has 18 amino acids. The V gene's germline CDR1 is MGHDK and CDR2 SYGVNS. The junction had 5 bases not matched to a gene; V was cut back by 2 bases and J by 0 bases. The CDR3, as DNA: TGTGCCAGCAGTGAAGCCGGGACTAGCGGGAGGTTCTCCTACGAGCAGTACTTC. Amino acids: CASSEAGTSGRFSYEQYF.

This chain connects TRBV7-9 to TRBJ1-2; possibly TRBD1 for D (5 bases). Germline V gives CDR1 SEHNR, CDR2 FQNEAQ (reference sequence). V gave up 5 bases and J gave up 8 bases, with 27 bases separating them. The CDR3 spans 17 residues. The CDR3 loop reads CASSRFSTGTLFGGYTF. CDR3 in DNA: TGTGCCAGCAGCCGATTCAGTACGGGGACCCTGTTTGGGGGCTACACCTTC.

The genes are TRBV21-1 and TRBJ2-1; the D call in the table, TRBD2, was not verified against the DNA. TRBV21-1 is annotated as a pseudogene. The CDR3 sequence is 18 residues long. CDR3 region: CASRGLAGICCSSDEQFF. CDR3 coding DNA: TGTGCCAGCAGGGGACTAGCGGGAATTTGTTGTTCTAGCGATGAGCAGTTCTTC.

The chain recombines TRBV28 with TRBJ1-1; possibly TRBD1 for D (5 bases). Germline assignment: CDR1 MDHEN and CDR2 SYDVKM. The CDR3 consists of 12 residues. V lost 2 bases and J 5 bases, leaving 6 bases between the germline ends. The CDR3 region has the DNA TGTGCCAGCAGTTTAGGGGCAACTGAAGCTTTCTTT. Protein product: CASSLGATEAFF.

The chain has TRBV9 and TRBJ1-5; no clear D. Germline CDR1 SGDLS, CDR2 YYNGEE. CDR3 length: 12 amino acids. Trimming stripped 2 bases from V and 2 bases from J, with 2 bases between. The CDR3 DNA is TGTGCCAGCAGCGTGGGCAATCAGCCCCAGCATTTT. Translating gives CASSVGNQPQHF.

The sample holds one count of this clone. This chain joins TRBV2 and TRBJ2-7, with 8 bases that match TRBD1. CDR1 is SNHLY, CDR2 FYNNEI, per germline. V dropped 10 bases and J dropped 1; count of bases not matched to a gene: 3. This CDR3 has 12 residues. This CDR3 reads CATGQGSYEQYF. The CDR3 DNA sequence: TGTGCCACAGGACAGGGATCCTACGAGCAGTACTTC.

This clone was detected a few times. The rearrangement links TRBV7-8 to TRBJ2-2; unclear D gene. V was cut by 1 base and J by 7 bases, with 7 bases left in between. The CDR3 totals 13 residues. Germline assignment: CDR1 SGHVS and CDR2 FQNEAQ. The CDR3 sequence is CASSLVSSGELFF. CDR3 sequence (DNA): TGTGCCAGCAGCTTAGTTTCCAGCGGGGAGCTGTTTTTT.

The chain employs TRBV19 and TRBJ2-2, with D possibly being TRBD2 (6 bases). Between the trimmed V and J ends, which lost 6 bases and 3 bases, there was a span of 11 bases. Germline V gene lookup returns CDR1 LNHDA and CDR2 SQIVND (reference sequence). CDR3 length equals 14 residues. This CDR3 reads CASSGRGDTGELFF. For the CDR3, the DNA is TGTGCCAGTAGCGGGAGAGGGGACACCGGGGAGCTGTTTTTT.

This chain's CDR3 is CAISDVRGEKLFF. CDR3 nucleotide sequence: TGTGCCATCAGTGACGTCCGTGGGGAAAAACTGTTTTTT. This sequence joins TRBV10-3 and TRBJ1-4, with D unclear. V shed 3 bases and J shed 8 bases, with 10 bases lying between them. CDR3 length: 13 amino acids. Germline CDR1 and CDR2: ENHRY and SYGVKD.

This chain links TRBV7-2 with TRBJ2-3, with TRBD2 identical over 14 bases. V dropped 7 bases and J dropped 4; count of bases not matched to a gene: 13. This CDR3 comprises 18 residues. The germline V gene has CDR1 SGHTA and CDR2 FQGNSA. The CDR3 sequence is CASTPRRLAGGRPDTQYF. CDR3 sequence (DNA): TGTGCCAGCACCCCCCGGCGACTAGCGGGAGGGCGCCCAGATACGCAGTATTTT.

The chain links TRBV5-1 to TRBJ2-3; D unclear. CDR3 length: 12 amino acids. Germline V gives CDR1 SGHRS, CDR2 YFSETQ. V lost 7 bases and J 2 bases, leaving 8 bases between the germline ends. CDR3 sequence reads: CASARTTDTQYF. As DNA, the CDR3 is TGCGCCAGCGCCCGCACCACAGATACGCAGTATTTT.

This clone has only a few counts. The chain joins TRBV5-1 to TRBJ1-2; no reliable D call. V was clipped by 0 bases and J by 2 bases, with 5 bases between them. Germline V lookup: CDR1 SGHRS, CDR2 YFSETQ. This CDR3 is 13 amino acids long. Here the CDR3 DNA reads TGCGCCAGCAGCTTGGAGGAAAACTATGGCTACACCTTC. Protein product: CASSLEENYGYTF.

J is TRBJ2-3 and V is TRBV5-6; D is perhaps TRBD2 (6 bases). This CDR3 comprises 15 residues. CDR1 SGHDT and CDR2 YYEEEE come from the germline V gene. V lost 2 bases, J lost 4 bases, and 14 bases lay in between. CDR3 amino acids: CASSFRGMGSDTQYF. The DNA of the CDR3 is TGTGCCAGCAGCTTCCGCGGGATGGGCTCAGATACGCAGTATTTT.